This TCR beta chain was observed in a study of T cell responses to AZD1222 COVID-19 vaccine. Regarding the study as a whole: Seropositive status at baseline applied to only five to seven AZD1222 recipients.

The table came from immunoSEQ multiplex PCR; TCRdb's copy has only in-frame clones and leaves some out. The profile shows about 170,000 clones, more than 80% of them singletons. Remarks on this clone: Its antigen is currently unknown.

Sequenced here: peripheral blood, sampled on day 0 of AZD1222 vaccination. This TCR was sampled from an adult in good health.

CDR3 protein: CASSEDRDRNQPQHF. CDR3 sequence (DNA): TGTGCCAGCAGTGAGGACAGGGATCGCAATCAGCCCCAGCATTTT. The V gene is TRBV27, the J gene TRBJ1-5, with 8 bases fitting TRBD1. The CDR3 contains 15 residues. CDR1 MNHEY and CDR2 SMNVEV come from the germline V gene (reference sequence). The J segment lost 2 bases and the V segment lost 5 bases, leaving 5 bases of the junction unmatched.